This TCR beta chain appears in the sequencing data of a study of regulatory T cells in long-lasting Graves disease. Germline V gene lookup returns CDR1 DFQATT and CDR2 SNEGSKA (reference sequence). The CDR3 extends over 14 amino acids. Trimming removed 6 bases from V and 4 bases from J; junction bases left unmatched: 9. Assembly of TCR beta libraries relied on iRepertoire HTBI primers together with Arm-PCR of CDR3 regions. A single record per CDR3 protein comes from TCRdb applying MiXCR to the multiplex PCR reads. Seen here are hundreds of thousands of distinct CDR3 sequences, roughly 13% observed once, and the top ten hold roughly a tenth. Sample time point: newly diagnosed GD, antithyroid drugs for less than 3 months. RNA isolated from PBMCs was used to make the TCR library. The sample also formed part of further work on T cells in Graves' hyperthyroidism and ophthalmopathy. That report notes: Blood samples included most of the expanded thyroid clonotypes exceeding 0.001.

The rearrangement joins TRBV20-1 to TRBJ2-1; 7 nucleotides match TRBD1. Sequences were derived from peripheral blood mononuclear cells (PBMCs), sampled at new diagnosis, from a patient treated with antithyroid drugs. This clonotype was sampled from a man younger than 45 with Graves disease. CDR3 amino acids: CSANRDSFYNEQFF. CDR3 nucleotide sequence: TGCAGTGCGAACCGGGACAGCTTTTACAATGAGCAGTTCTTC.